A single T cell receptor (beta chain) is shown here with its context. Its antigen is not yet known. There are no base qualities to consult, and no much larger clone falls within one base. TCRbeta CDR3 regions were amplified from genomic DNA using the immunoSEQ Assay, a bias-controlled multiplex PCR. Regarding the original processing steps: Nucleated cell counts per sample were estimated from amplification of reference gene primers within the assay. Sequence reads were collapsed and filtered to measure the absolute abundance of every unique TCRbeta CDR3 rearrangement. Productive Simpson clonality was computed per sample as the square root of Simpson's diversity index over productive rearrangements. Sourced from immuneACCESS, this table was stored by TCRdb with only in-frame sequences that have V and J called. A share of the clones is absent; for the studies checked, an unresolved V gene accounts for under half, and the remainder has no known explanation. V, J and clone size derive from that table, while D and trimming were established from the DNA sequence. The table for this sample lists about 220,000 clones; 90% of them were counted only once. More than 12% of the sample is taken by the ten largest.

The source of the sample is a study of blood T cell repertoires in COVID-19 (dated by TCRdb to 2020 to 2021). For the wider study: Samples covering the acute and convalescent phases of COVID-19 were provided by collaborators in the United States, Italy and Spain. The prospective study material was composed of cDNA or gDNA derived from T cells, B-cell-depleted T cells, or PBMCs. Deeply sampled blood TCRbeta repertoires from subjects exposed to, actively infected with, or recovered from COVID-19 were included in the dataset. The repertoires were released in a freely available public database meant as a resource for research on the immune response to SARS-CoV-2. Samples were obtained from the ongoing ImmuneRACE study (first 160 participants) and from roughly 1,300 subjects provided by 6 global collaborators. Sample metadata almost always included a de-identified subject ID, COVID-19 status, age in years and sex. Where HLA class I and class II types were available, the types were taken from metadata supplied by the sample provider, not from assay-based typing.

According to the germline V gene (reference sequence), CDR1 reads SEHNR and CDR2 reads FQNEAQ. Germline trimming: 5 bases from V, 4 bases from J; junction bases outside gene matches: 14. The CDR3 starts with the cysteine, ends with the phenylalanine, and has 17 residues. CDR3 DNA is the only sequence kept; it has 51 bases, read in frame from the first base. Enrolling through a virtual design, the prospective study's participants ranged in age from roughly 18 to 95 years and lived across roughly 24 United States geographic areas. To assign participants to cohorts, the prospective study relied on clinical history that participants themselves reported in a screening survey and a study questionnaire. Exposed participants had been in contact with someone with a PCR-confirmed or clinician-diagnosed COVID-19 case within 2 weeks of study entry. Each participant in the prospective study had whole blood, serum and a nasopharyngeal or oropharyngeal swab collected by mobile phlebotomists. Additional blood draws and questionnaires over an approximately two-month period could optionally be provided by prospective study participants. Prospective study blood samples were shipped either frozen or at room temperature before DNA extraction.

Paper-wide results and their limitations: The quantity of clinical and demographic metadata differed by source and by participant and was supplied without curation.

The sample consisted of PBMCs or T cells enriched from blood (not recorded which). This sequence uses TRBV7-9 and TRBJ2-1; 7 central nucleotides agree with TRBD2. This clonotype was obtained from a man between 25 and 39 years old who had been exposed to COVID-19. CDR3 sequence: CASSISSGLSRYNEQFF. The nucleotide sequence reads TGTGCCAGCAGCATATCATCGGGACTATCGAGATACAATGAGCAGTTCTTC.